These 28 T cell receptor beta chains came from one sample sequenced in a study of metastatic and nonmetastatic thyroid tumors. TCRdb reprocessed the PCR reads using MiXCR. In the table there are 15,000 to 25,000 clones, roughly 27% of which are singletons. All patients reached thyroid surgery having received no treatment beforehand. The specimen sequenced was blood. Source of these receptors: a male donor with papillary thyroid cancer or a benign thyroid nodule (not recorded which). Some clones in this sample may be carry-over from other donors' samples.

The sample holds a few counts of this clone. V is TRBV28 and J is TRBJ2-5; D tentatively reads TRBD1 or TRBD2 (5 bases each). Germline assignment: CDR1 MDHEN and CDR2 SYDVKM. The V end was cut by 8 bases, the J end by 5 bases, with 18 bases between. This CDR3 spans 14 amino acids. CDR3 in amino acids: CASSPLREGETQYF. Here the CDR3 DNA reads TGTGCCAGCTCCCCCTTGCGTGAGGGGGAGACCCAGTACTTC.

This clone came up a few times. CDR3 coding DNA: TGTGCCAGCAGTTACGTCGGTTCCCACGAGCAGTACTTC. Its protein is CASSYVGSHEQYF. The chain joins TRBV12-3 or TRBV12-4 to TRBJ2-7, with D uncertain. V lost 4 bases and J lost 5, with 12 bases in between. This CDR3 spans 13 amino acids.

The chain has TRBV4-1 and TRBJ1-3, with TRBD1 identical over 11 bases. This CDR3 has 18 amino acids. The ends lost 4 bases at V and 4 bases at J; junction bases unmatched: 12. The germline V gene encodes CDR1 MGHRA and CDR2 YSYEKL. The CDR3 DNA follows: TGCGCCAGCAGCCTCGGACAGGGGGCCGTTTCGAGCGGAAACACCATATATTTT. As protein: CASSLGQGAVSSGNTIYF.

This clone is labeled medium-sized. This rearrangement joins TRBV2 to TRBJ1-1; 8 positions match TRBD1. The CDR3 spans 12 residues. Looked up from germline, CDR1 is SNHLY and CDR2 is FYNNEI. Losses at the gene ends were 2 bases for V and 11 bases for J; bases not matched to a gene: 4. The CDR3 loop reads CASSEWRQGAFF. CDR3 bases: TGTGCCAGCAGTGAATGGAGACAGGGGGCTTTCTTT.

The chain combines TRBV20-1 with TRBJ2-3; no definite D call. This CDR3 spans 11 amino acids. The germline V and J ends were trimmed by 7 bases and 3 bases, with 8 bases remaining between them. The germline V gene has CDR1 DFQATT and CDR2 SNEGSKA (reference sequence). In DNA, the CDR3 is TGCAGTGGTTATGAAACAGATACGCAGTATTTT. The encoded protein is CSGYETDTQYF.

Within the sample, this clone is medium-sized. CDR3 bases: TGTGCCAGCACTCGTCATCTCGGGGAGACCCAGTACTTC. Its translation is CASTRHLGETQYF. The rearrangement links TRBV6-1 to TRBJ2-5; D gene ambiguous. CDR3 length equals 13 residues. Germline loops: CDR1 MNHNS, CDR2 SASEGT. Trimming left V 7 bases short and J 5 bases short, with 14 bases between.

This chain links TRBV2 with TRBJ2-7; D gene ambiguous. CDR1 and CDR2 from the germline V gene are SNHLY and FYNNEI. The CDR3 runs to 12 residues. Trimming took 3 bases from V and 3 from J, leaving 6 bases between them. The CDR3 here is CASSDWDYEQYF. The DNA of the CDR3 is TGTGCCAGCAGTGACTGGGACTACGAGCAGTACTTC.

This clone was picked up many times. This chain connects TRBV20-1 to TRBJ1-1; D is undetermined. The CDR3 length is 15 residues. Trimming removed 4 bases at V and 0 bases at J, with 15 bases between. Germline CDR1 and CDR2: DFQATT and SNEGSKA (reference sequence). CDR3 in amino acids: CSATDPLTVNTEAFF. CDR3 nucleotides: TGCAGTGCTACCGACCCGCTGACGGTGAACACTGAAGCTTTCTTT.

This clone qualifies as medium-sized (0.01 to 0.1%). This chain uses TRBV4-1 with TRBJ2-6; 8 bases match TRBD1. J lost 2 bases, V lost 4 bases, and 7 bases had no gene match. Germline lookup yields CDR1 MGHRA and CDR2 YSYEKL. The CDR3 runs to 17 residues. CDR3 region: CASSPRMTGAGANVLTF. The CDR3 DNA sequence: TGCGCCAGCAGCCCCCGAATGACAGGGGCTGGGGCCAACGTCCTGACTTTC.

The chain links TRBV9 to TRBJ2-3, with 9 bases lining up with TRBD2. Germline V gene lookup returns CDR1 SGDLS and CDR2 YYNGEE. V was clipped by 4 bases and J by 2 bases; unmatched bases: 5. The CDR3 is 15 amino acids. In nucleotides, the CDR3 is TGTGCCAGCAGCCAAGGACTAGCGAACACAGATACGCAGTATTTT. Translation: CASSQGLANTDTQYF.

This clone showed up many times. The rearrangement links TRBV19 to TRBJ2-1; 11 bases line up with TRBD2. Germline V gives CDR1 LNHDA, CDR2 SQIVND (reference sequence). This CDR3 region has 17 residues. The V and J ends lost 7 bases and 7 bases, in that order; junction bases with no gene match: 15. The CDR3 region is CASTIGLLAGAQNEQFF. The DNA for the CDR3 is TGTGCCAGTACCATAGGCCTACTAGCGGGAGCACAGAATGAGCAGTTCTTC.

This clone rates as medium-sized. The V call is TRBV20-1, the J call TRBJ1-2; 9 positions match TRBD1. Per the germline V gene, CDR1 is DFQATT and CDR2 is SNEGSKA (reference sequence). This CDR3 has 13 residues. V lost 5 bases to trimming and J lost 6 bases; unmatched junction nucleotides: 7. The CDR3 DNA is TGCAGTGCTGTCCGGGACAGGGTAGATGGCTACACCTTC. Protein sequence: CSAVRDRVDGYTF.

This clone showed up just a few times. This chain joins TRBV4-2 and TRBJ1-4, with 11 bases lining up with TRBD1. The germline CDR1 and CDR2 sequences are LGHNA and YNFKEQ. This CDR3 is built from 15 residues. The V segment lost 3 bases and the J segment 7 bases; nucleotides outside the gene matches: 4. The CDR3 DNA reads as TGTGCCAGCAGCCAGGGGACAGGGGGACTTGAAAAACTGTTTTTT. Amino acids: CASSQGTGGLEKLFF.

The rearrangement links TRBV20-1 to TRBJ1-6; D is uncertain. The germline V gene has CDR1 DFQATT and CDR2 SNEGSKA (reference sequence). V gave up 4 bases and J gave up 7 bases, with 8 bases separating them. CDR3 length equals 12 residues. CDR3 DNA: TGCAGTGCTAATAGCGGGAATTCACCCCTCCACTTT. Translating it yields CSANSGNSPLHF.

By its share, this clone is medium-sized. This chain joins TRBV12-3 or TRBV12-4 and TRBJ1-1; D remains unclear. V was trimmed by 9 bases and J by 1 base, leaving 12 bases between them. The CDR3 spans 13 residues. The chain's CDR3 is CASFRARNTEAFF. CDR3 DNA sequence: TGTGCCAGTTTTCGGGCAAGGAACACTGAAGCTTTCTTT.

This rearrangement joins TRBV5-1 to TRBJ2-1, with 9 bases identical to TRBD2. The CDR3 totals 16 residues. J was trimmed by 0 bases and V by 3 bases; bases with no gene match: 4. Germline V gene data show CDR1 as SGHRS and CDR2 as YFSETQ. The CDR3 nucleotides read TGCGCCAGCAGCTACCATAGCGGGGGCTCCTACAATGAGCAGTTCTTC. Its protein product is CASSYHSGGSYNEQFF.

For the CDR3, the DNA is TGTGCCAGCCGGCGGGCCGGGGAGCTGTTTTTT. Translation gives CASRRAGELFF. The rearrangement links TRBV6-2 or TRBV6-3 to TRBJ2-2; D is possibly TRBD2 (5 bases). Trimming stripped 8 bases from V and 6 bases from J, with 7 bases between. CDR1 is MNHEY and CDR2 is SVGEGT in the germline V gene. The CDR3 runs 11 residues.

CDR3 protein: CSGLTDSNQPQHF. DNA of the CDR3: TGCAGTGGCCTGACAGATAGCAATCAGCCCCAGCATTTT. The rearrangement links TRBV20-1 to TRBJ1-5, with D perhaps TRBD1 (5 bases). This CDR3 is 13 amino acids long. V dropped 7 bases and J dropped 0 bases, with 10 bases sitting between them. Germline V gene data show CDR1 as DFQATT and CDR2 as SNEGSKA (reference sequence).

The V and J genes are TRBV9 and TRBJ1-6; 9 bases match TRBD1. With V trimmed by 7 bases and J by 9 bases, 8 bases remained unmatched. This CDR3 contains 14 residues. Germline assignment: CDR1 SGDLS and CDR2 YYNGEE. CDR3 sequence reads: CASSPWTGVSPLHF. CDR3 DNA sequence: TGTGCCAGCTCCCCATGGACAGGGGTTTCACCCCTCCACTTT.

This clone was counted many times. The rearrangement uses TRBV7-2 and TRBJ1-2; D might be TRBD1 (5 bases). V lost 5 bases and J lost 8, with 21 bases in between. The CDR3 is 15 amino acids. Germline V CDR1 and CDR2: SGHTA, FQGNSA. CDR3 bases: TGTGCCAGCAGCCTCAACAAAGGGACGGGAATGGGCTACACCTTC. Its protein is CASSLNKGTGMGYTF.

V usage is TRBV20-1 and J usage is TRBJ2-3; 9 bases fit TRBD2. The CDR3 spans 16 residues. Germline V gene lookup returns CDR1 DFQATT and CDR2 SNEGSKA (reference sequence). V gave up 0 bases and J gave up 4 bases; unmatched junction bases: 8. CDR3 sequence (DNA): TGCAGTGCTAGAGATCCGTCTAGCGGGGTCCCAGATACGCAGTATTTT. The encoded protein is CSARDPSSGVPDTQYF.

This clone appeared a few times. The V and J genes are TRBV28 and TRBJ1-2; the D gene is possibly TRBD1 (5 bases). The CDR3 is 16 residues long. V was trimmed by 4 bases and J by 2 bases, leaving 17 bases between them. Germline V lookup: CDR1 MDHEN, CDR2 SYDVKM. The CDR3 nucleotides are TGTGCCAGCAGTTCTCCATCGGAGGGGACGAACTATGGCTACACCTTC. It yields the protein CASSSPSEGTNYGYTF.

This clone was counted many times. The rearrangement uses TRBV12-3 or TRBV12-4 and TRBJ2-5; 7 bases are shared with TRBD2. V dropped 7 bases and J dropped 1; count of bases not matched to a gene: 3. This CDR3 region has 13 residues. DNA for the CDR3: TGTGCCAGCAAGTGGGGGGGCCAAGAGACCCAGTACTTC. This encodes CASKWGGQETQYF.

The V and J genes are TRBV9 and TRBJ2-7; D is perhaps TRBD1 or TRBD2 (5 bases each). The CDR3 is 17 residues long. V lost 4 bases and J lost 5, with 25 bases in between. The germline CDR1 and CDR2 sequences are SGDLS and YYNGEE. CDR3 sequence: CASSPLTPEVLGDEQYF. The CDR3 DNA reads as TGTGCCAGCAGCCCATTAACCCCGGAGGTCCTGGGGGACGAGCAGTACTTC.

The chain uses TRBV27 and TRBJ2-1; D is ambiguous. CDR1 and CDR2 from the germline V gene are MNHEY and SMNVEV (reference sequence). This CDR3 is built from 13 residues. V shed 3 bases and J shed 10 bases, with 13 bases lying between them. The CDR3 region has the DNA TGTGCCAGCAGTTTTGACGTTTCTAGGGAGCAGTTCTTC. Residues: CASSFDVSREQFF.

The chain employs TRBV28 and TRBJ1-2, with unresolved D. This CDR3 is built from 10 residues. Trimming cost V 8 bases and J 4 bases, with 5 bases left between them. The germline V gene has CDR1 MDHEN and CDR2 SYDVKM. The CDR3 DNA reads TGTGCCAGCGGCCGCTATGGCTACACCTTC. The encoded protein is CASGRYGYTF.

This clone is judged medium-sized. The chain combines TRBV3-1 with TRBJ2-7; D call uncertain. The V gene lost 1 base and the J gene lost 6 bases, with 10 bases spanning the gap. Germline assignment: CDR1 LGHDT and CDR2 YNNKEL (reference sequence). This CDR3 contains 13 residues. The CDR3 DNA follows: TGTGCCAGCAGCCAAGTCGAAAGTGTCGAGCAGTACTTC. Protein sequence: CASSQVESVEQYF.

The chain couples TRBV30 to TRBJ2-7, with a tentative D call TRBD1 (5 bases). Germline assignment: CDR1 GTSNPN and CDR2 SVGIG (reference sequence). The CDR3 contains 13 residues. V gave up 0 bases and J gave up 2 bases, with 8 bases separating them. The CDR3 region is CAWSVDSTYEQYF. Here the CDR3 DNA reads TGTGCCTGGAGTGTCGACAGCACCTACGAGCAGTACTTC.